This TCR beta chain emerged from a study of human T cells and chemical hapten exposure. Study as a whole: There were per-sample TCR yield variations, arising mainly from small pooled library volume differences. Study results and caveats: It was expanded TCRs that formed significantly more large CDR3 similarity clusters than controls did.

The sample's time point: patch test 1, 2 weeks after DPC sensitization. Treatment meaning: therapeutic diphenylcyclopropenone sensitization with weekly scalp DPC. The total RNA was obtained from whole blood that was not fractionated. This clonotype occurred once. Antigen unknown. Attachment of unique molecular identifiers to individual cDNA molecules was performed in the library. MiXCR was run by TCRdb on the RACE reads, yielding one entry per CDR3 protein. The data contain some 180,000 distinct CDR3 sequences, about 22% of them singletons. The receptor's source is a woman aged 45-60 years with alopecia areata. Some clones in this sample may be carry-over from other donors' samples. Here the sequenced sample was whole blood, taken in connection with sensitization to the hapten diphenylcyclopropenone (DPC).

CDR3 in DNA: TGTGCCACCGCAGGACGCGTTAGCACAGATACGCAGTATTTT. Its translation: CATAGRVSTDTQYF. The chain combines TRBV24-1 with TRBJ2-3, with no clear D. V was clipped by 9 bases and J by 0 bases, with 12 bases between them. The CDR3 runs to 14 residues. Germline-derived CDR1 and CDR2 are KGHDR and SFDVKD.